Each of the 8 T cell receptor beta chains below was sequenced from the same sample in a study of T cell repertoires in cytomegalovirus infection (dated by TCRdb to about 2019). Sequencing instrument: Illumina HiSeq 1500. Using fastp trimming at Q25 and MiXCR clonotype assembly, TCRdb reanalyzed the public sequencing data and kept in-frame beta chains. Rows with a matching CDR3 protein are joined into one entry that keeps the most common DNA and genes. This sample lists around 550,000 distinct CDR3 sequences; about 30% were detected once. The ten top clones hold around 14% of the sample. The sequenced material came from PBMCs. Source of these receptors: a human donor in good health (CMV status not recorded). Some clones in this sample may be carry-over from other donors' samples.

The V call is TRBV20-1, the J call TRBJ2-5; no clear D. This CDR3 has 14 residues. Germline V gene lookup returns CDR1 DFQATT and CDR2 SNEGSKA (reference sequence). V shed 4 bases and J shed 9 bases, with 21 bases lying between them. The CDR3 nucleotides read TGCAGTGCTACGCATTCGGGCGGTACCGCGGCCCAGTACTTC. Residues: CSATHSGGTAAQYF.

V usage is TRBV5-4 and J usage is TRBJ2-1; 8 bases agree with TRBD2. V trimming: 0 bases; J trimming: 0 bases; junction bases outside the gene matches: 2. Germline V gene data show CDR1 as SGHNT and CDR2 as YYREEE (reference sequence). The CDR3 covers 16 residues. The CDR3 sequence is CASSLAAGGSYNEQFF. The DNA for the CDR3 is TGTGCCAGCAGCTTGGCGGCGGGAGGCTCCTACAATGAGCAGTTCTTC.

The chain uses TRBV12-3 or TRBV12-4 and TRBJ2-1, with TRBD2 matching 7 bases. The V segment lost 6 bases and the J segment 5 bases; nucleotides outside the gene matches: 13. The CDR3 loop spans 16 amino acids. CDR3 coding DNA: TGTGCCAGCAGCCCCGGGCGAGGGAGGGCCAACAATGAGCAGTTCTTC. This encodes CASSPGRGRANNEQFF.

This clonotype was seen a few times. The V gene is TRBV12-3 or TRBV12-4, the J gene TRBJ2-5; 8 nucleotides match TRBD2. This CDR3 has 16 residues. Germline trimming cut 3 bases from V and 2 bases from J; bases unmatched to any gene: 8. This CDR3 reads CASSLNGRGGQETQYF. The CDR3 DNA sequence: TGTGCCAGCAGTTTGAACGGGAGGGGTGGTCAAGAGACCCAGTACTTC.

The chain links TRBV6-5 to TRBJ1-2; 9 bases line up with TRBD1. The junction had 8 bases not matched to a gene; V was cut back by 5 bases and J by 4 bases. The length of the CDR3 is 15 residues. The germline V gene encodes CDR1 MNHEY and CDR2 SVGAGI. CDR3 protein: CASSRQGGEIYGYTF. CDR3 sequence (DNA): TGTGCCAGCAGTCGACAGGGGGGGGAGATCTATGGCTACACCTTC.

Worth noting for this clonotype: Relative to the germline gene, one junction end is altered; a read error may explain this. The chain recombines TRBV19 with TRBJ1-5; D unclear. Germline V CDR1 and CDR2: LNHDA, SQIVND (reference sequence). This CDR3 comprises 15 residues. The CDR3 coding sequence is TGTGACAGTAGCCGAAGCTCCAGTAGCAATCAGCCCCAGCATTTT. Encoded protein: CDSSRSSSSNQPQHF.

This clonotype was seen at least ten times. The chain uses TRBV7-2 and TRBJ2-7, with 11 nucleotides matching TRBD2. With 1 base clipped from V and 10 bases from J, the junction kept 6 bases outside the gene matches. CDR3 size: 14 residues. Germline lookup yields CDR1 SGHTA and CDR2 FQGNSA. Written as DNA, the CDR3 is TGTGCCAGCAGCTTAGGACTAGCGGGAACACCCCAGTACTTC. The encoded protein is CASSLGLAGTPQYF.

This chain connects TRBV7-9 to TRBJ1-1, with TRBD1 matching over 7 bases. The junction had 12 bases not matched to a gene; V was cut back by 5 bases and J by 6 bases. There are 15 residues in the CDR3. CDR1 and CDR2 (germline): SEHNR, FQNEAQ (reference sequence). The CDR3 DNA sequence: TGTGCCAGCAGCCTTCGACAGGGAACTATCGCTGAAGCTTTCTTT. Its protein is CASSLRQGTIAEAFF.